This T cell receptor (beta chain) was documented in a study of a mutant IDH1 vaccine in newly diagnosed glioma (dated by TCRdb to 2020 to 2022). Broadly, across the study: Across visits V03 through V10, patients got a total of eight vaccinations, given in weeks 1, 3, 5, 7, 11, 15, 19 and 23. Vaccination started 4-6 weeks after radiotherapy alone, or was given together with temozolomide cycles in the groups whose treatment included chemotherapy. Of the 30 to 35 patients who were treated, approximately 62% were male and about 40% were female, and the mean age was roughly 40 years. Before enrollment, patients had received standard therapy of radiotherapy alone, temozolomide alone, or radiochemotherapy with temozolomide; most received the combination. Six visits were used for peripheral blood collection: V03 (baseline), V05, V07, V10, V12 and V13. For exploratory analyses, under 30 treated patients had longitudinal TCRB deep sequencing done wherever samples were available. Overall study results and their limits: The authors stated that sample limitations prevented analyses of patient blood samples from being reproduced. Vaccine-induced immune responses across multiple MHC alleles were detected in approximately 94% of patients. Changes in the top peripheral T cell clonotypes picked up by TCRB sequencing did not appear to be linked to pseudoprogression. Selection of PBMC samples for TCRB deep sequencing was based on availability.

CDR1 is given as SEHNR and CDR2 as FQNEAQ, both from the germline V gene (reference sequence). Between the V and J ends, shortened by 1 base and 2 bases respectively, the junction contains 15 bases. Measured from the cysteine to the phenylalanine, the CDR3 is 16 residues long. The DNA shown is the 48-base CDR3, in frame from base 1. Explained via the paper, the time point label denotes: week 5, during vaccination. A 20-mer mutant IDH1 peptide at 300 micrograms in Montanide made up each vaccine dose, which was injected subcutaneously together with topical imiquimod. Donors had newly diagnosed WHO grade 3 or 4 IDH1-mutant astrocytomas with loss of nuclear ATRX. The samples were drawn from NOA16, a multicentre, single-arm, open-label phase I trial in Germany that tested a mutant IDH1 peptide vaccine in humans for the first time. Genomic DNA for TCRB sequencing was extracted from EDTA blood using the DNeasy Blood and Tissue Kit.

On this clone: Its binding antigen is unknown. Base-call qualities are not available, and no considerably larger clone is one nucleotide away.

The receptor library was made with the immunoSEQ multiplex PCR assay. The hsTCRB Kit was used according to the manufacturer's protocol to amplify rearranged TCR beta chain sequences. TCRB libraries were sequenced on an Illumina MiSeq. As for the original processing: The proprietary platform of the kit vendor was used for demultiplexing, trimming and gene mapping. In TCRdb, the immuneACCESS table is reduced to in-frame sequences with V and J assigned. These tables do not hold every clone; where another copy was compared, an unresolved V gene accounts for under half, and the others remain unexplained. The V and J calls and the clone size are those of that table, but D and trimming were determined from the DNA. For this sample there are tens of thousands of clones; approximately 82% appear just once. Roughly 3.5% of the sample lies in the top ten.

This sequence originates from a young man with glioma. The V and J segments used are TRBV7-9 and TRBJ2-7; the D gene could be TRBD1 or TRBD2, each one agreeing over 5 bases. Sequences were derived from PBMCs, sampled from a glioma patient whose treatment included an IDH1 peptide vaccine. Here the CDR3 is given as CASSLGLGTPPYEQYF. The DNA sequence is TGTGCCAGCAGCTTAGGTCTAGGGACGCCTCCCTACGAGCAGTACTTC.